This is a list of T cell receptor beta chains from one sample in a study of beta chain features in type 1 diabetes. Here immunoSEQ multiplex PCR was the method, and the copy in TCRdb shows in-frame clones only, minus some. Of a few hundred thousand clones listed, about 14% are singletons. Sequencing was carried out using naive CD4+ T cells from blood. The receptors derive from a man between 25 and 39 years old in good health. CDR3s include the opening cysteine and the closing phenylalanine or tryptophan. A D gene is named only where the DNA matches it firmly. Some rows mark clone size as missing; the rest say once, few, many or name a class of expanded clone.

V	size	D	J	DNA	CDR3
TRBV2	NA	NA	TRBJ2-1	TGTGCCAGCAGTAGAGGACAGTGGGACAATGAGCAGTTCTTC	CASSRGQWDNEQFF
TRBV18	few	NA	TRBJ2-7	TGTGCCAGCTCACCTCTGTTTCGGGGGGCCTCGGGCGAGCAGTACTTC	CASSPLFRGASGEQYF
TRBV7-9	few	TRBD2	TRBJ2-5	TGTGCCAGCAGCCCGACTAGCGGGAAAGAGACCCAGTACTTC	CASSPTSGKETQYF
TRBV7-2	NA	NA	TRBJ1-1	TGTGCCAGCAGCTTAAGTACGGGGTCGCGGACTGAAGCTTTCTTT	CASSLSTGSRTEAFF
TRBV6-6	NA	NA	TRBJ2-3	TGTGCCAGCACCCGACGGGGCACAGATACGCAGTATTTT	CASTRRGTDTQYF
TRBV5-4	NA	NA	TRBJ2-1	TGTGCCAGCAGCTTGGAACTAGCAGGGGAGCAGTTCTTC	CASSLELAGEQFF
TRBV18	NA	NA	TRBJ1-1	TGTGCCAGCTCACAAAAGCTGAACACTGAAGCTTTCTTT	CASSQKLNTEAFF
TRBV7-2	NA	NA	TRBJ2-5	TGTGCCAGCAGCGGCCCGGGACGGCAAGAGACCCAGTACTTC	CASSGPGRQETQYF
TRBV4-3	NA	TRBD2	TRBJ2-5	TGCGCCAGCAGCCAACTTGCTGGAGCGGGGGGGATAGAGACCCAGTACTTC	CASSQLAGAGGIETQYF
TRBV6-1	NA	TRBD1	TRBJ1-5	TGTGCCAGCCTTTCACAGGGGAGCAATCAGCCCCAGCATTTT	CASLSQGSNQPQHF
TRBV7-3	NA	NA	TRBJ2-3	TGTGCCAGCAGCCCAGGGGCGCGAGACTGGGATACGCAGTATTTT	CASSPGARDWDTQYF
TRBV14	few	NA	TRBJ2-6	TGTGCCAGCAGCCAAGGTCCCCATGGGGCCAACGTCCTGACTTTC	CASSQGPHGANVLTF
TRBV7-2	NA	NA	TRBJ2-3	TGTGCCAGCGCAAGGAGAGCGGGCGCAGATACGCAGTATTTT	CASARRAGADTQYF
TRBV4-3	few	NA	TRBJ2-1	TGCGCCAGCAGCCAAGGTGCGGCCTCGCCGGGGAATGAGCAGTTCTTC	CASSQGAASPGNEQFF
TRBV25-1	few	NA	TRBJ2-7	TGTGCCAGCAGTGGGATGACGGGGGAAACCTACGAGCAGTACTTC	CASSGMTGETYEQYF
TRBV7-9	few	TRBD1	TRBJ2-1	TGTGCCAGCAGCTTAGTTCTTCTGAGGACAGGCACCTACAATGAGCAGTTCTTC	CASSLVLLRTGTYNEQFF
TRBV10-3	NA	TRBD1	TRBJ2-1	TGTGCCATCAGGAGTACAGGGGGCCTGAACAATGAGCAGTTCTTC	CAIRSTGGLNNEQFF
TRBV7-6	few	NA	TRBJ2-2	TGTGCCAGCAGCTACCCGGGGCCCGGGGAGCTGTTTTTT	CASSYPGPGELFF
TRBV19	NA	NA	TRBJ1-2	TGTGCCAGTAGTCCCGATTGGACGGCTAACTATGGCTACACCTTC	CASSPDWTANYGYTF
TRBV11-2	NA	TRBD1	TRBJ2-3	TGTGCCAGCAGCCAGGGGTTCGGGACAGCCTCAGATACGCAGTATTTT	CASSQGFGTASDTQYF
TRBV5-4	NA	NA	TRBJ1-2	TGTGCCAGCAGCACTGGTGCCGGTTCGGATGGTAGCTATGGCTACACCTTC	CASSTGAGSDGSYGYTF
TRBV29-1	NA	TRBD1	TRBJ1-1	TGCAGCGGTAGTGACAGGGAGAACACTGAAGCTTTCTTT	CSGSDRENTEAFF
TRBV14	few	TRBD2	TRBJ2-3	TGTGCCAGCAGCTTAGGGACTAGGGCTCGGGGTACGCAGTATTTT	CASSLGTRARGTQYF
TRBV4-3	NA	NA	TRBJ2-6	TGCGCCAGCAGCCAAGACCGAACATGGGCAGAGTCTGGGGCCAACGTCCTGACTTTC	CASSQDRTWAESGANVLTF
TRBV29-1	few	NA	TRBJ2-2	TGCAGCGTTGGGGGGGCGGCCGGGGCGCGCACCGGGGAGCTGTTTTTT	CSVGGAAGARTGELFF
TRBV19	few	NA	TRBJ2-7	TGTGCCAGTAGTTGGGGGTACGAGCAGTACTTC	CASSWGYEQYF
TRBV19	NA	TRBD2	TRBJ2-5	TGTGCCAGTAGTATGACTAGCGTCGAGACCCAGTACTTC	CASSMTSVETQYF
TRBV13	few	NA	TRBJ2-3	TGTGCCAGCAGTGTTAGAGATACGCAGTATTTT	CASSVRDTQYF
TRBV9	NA	NA	TRBJ2-7	TGTGCCAGCAGCGTAGGGGGTGTTACGGAGCAGTACTTC	CASSVGGVTEQYF
TRBV7-9	few	NA	TRBJ2-5	TGTGCCAGCATAGGTCTACTAGGAGAGACCCAGTACTTC	CASIGLLGETQYF
TRBV11-3	NA	NA	TRBJ2-5	TGTGCCAGCAGCTTAGGGCTAGCCACCCAAGAGACCCAGTACTTC	CASSLGLATQETQYF
TRBV25-1	once	NA	TRBJ1-4	TGTGCCAGCGGGCGCCAGGAGACGGGGAATGAAAAACTGTTTTTT	CASGRQETGNEKLFF
TRBV4-3	NA	NA	TRBJ2-1	TGCGCCAGCAGCCTCCGTGGGGGGATCTACAATGAGCAGTTCTTC	CASSLRGGIYNEQFF
TRBV14	few	NA	TRBJ2-3	TGTGCCAGCAGCCAAGAACAGGGTATTGGTACAGATACGCAGTATTTT	CASSQEQGIGTDTQYF
TRBV19	NA	NA	TRBJ2-3	TGTGCCAGTAGTATAGAGCGACGTCACGCGCAGTATTTT	CASSIERRHAQYF
TRBV27	NA	NA	TRBJ2-6	TGTGCCAGCAGTTTATCGCCGGGCAGGGTCCGCTCTGGGGCCAACGTCCTGACTTTC	CASSLSPGRVRSGANVLTF
TRBV29-1	NA	NA	TRBJ1-1	TGCAGCGTGGCCGTTACAATGAACACTGAAGCTTTCTTT	CSVAVTMNTEAFF
TRBV6-5	few	TRBD1	TRBJ2-5	TGTGCCAGCAGTTCACAGGGGGCCCGAGAGACCCAGTACTTC	CASSSQGARETQYF
TRBV18	few	NA	TRBJ2-7	TGTGCCAGCTCACCTCTAAGGGCAGTTTCCTACGAGCAGTACTTC	CASSPLRAVSYEQYF
TRBV5-4	NA	TRBD1	TRBJ2-1	TGTGCCAGCAGCTTCGACAGGGGAAATGAGCAGTTCTTC	CASSFDRGNEQFF
TRBV4-1	few	TRBD1	TRBJ2-7	TGCGCCAGTAGACAGGGGGCGGCCAGCTCCTACGAGCAGTACTTC	CASRQGAASSYEQYF
TRBV5-1	few	NA	TRBJ1-2	TGCGCCAGCAGTCGTGGACAGACTAACTATGGCTACACCTTC	CASSRGQTNYGYTF
TRBV7-9	NA	TRBD1	TRBJ2-5	TGTGCCAGCCTCCTCCAGGGACAGGGGGCTGAGACCCAGTACTTC	CASLLQGQGAETQYF
TRBV4-1	NA	NA	TRBJ1-5	TGCGCCAGCAGCCAATCCCCCTCGGGACGGGGGAATCAGCCCCAGCATTTT	CASSQSPSGRGNQPQHF
TRBV4-1	NA	TRBD2	TRBJ2-3	TGCGCCAGCAGCCATGAGACTAGCGGCCAGCGGTGGCGGTATTTT	CASSHETSGQRWRYF
TRBV10-3	NA	NA	TRBJ2-3	TGTGCCATCAGGCTGGGACTCCAGCTCACAGATACGCAGTATTTT	CAIRLGLQLTDTQYF
TRBV30	few	NA	TRBJ2-5	TGTGCCTGGAGTAGACGGAGGTACCAAGAGACCCAGTACTTC	CAWSRRRYQETQYF
TRBV19	NA	NA	TRBJ2-6	TGTGCCAGTAGTGCGACAGGAGCCCAGCGGGCCAACGTCCTGACTTTC	CASSATGAQRANVLTF
TRBV7-9	few	TRBD1	TRBJ1-2	TGTGCCAGCAGCCCAACAGGGGTCTATGGCTACACCTTC	CASSPTGVYGYTF
TRBV27	NA	TRBD1	TRBJ2-3	TGTGCCAGCAGTCCCCGACAGGGGGCTGGAGATACGCAGTATTTT	CASSPRQGAGDTQYF
TRBV27	NA	NA	TRBJ2-3	TGTGCCAGCAGTTACACAGGTGGGCCCACAGATACGCAGTATTTT	CASSYTGGPTDTQYF
TRBV19	NA	TRBD2	TRBJ2-3	TGTGCCACCACGGGGACTAGCAGGCCAGATACGCAGTATTTT	CATTGTSRPDTQYF
TRBV7-2	NA	NA	TRBJ2-1	TGTGCCAGCAGCCTGAGGGGGGCCTATGAGCAGTTCTTC	CASSLRGAYEQFF
TRBV9	few	TRBD1	TRBJ1-2	TGTGCCAGCAGCGCTTTGGGACAGGCTAACTATGGCTACACCTTC	CASSALGQANYGYTF